This T cell receptor beta chain comes out of a study of blood T cell repertoires in COVID-19 (dated by TCRdb to 2018 to 2021). Background on the whole study: Collaborator samples came from the United States, Italy and Spain and covered acute and convalescent phases of COVID-19. The prospective study material was composed of cDNA or gDNA derived from T cells, B-cell-depleted T cells, or PBMCs. Subjects who had been exposed to COVID-19, were actively infected with it, or had recovered from it provided the deeply sampled blood TCRbeta repertoires that made up the dataset. The repertoires were made available in a free public database intended to serve as a resource for research on the immune response to SARS-CoV-2. The samples were drawn from two sources: the first 160 participants of the ongoing ImmuneRACE study, and 1,000 to 1,500 subjects contributed by 6 global collaborators. Sample metadata almost always included a de-identified subject ID, COVID-19 status, age in years and sex. Where HLA class I and class II types were available, the types were taken from metadata supplied by the sample provider, not from assay-based typing.

The collaborating institutions used their own protocols to collect whole blood in K2EDTA tubes. Collaborator samples were shipped for TCRbeta analysis as frozen whole blood, isolated PBMCs, or DNA extracted from either sample type. The CDR3 runs 13 amino acids, cysteine and phenylalanine included. The CDR3 DNA has 39 bases and is translated from base 1. V loses 8 bases at its end and J loses 7 bases; junction bases beyond the gene matches: 8. On this clone itself: What antigen it recognizes has not been identified. No much larger clonotype is one base removed from it; base qualities were not supplied.

What the authors observed across the whole study: The quantity of clinical and demographic metadata differed by source and by participant and was supplied without curation.

The immunoSEQ Assay, a bias-controlled multiplex PCR, was used to amplify TCRbeta CDR3 regions from genomic DNA. The original pipeline was this. The number of nucleated cells in each sample was estimated by amplification of reference gene primers within the assay. To quantify the absolute abundance of each unique TCRbeta CDR3 rearrangement, sequence reads were collapsed and filtered. For each sample, productive Simpson clonality was calculated as the square root of Simpson's diversity index across productive rearrangements. The clones in this table, taken by TCRdb from immuneACCESS, are in-frame only. Not every clone is retained; where verified, under half of the shortfall comes from an unresolved V gene, and the cause of the rest is unknown. The DNA was the basis for D and trimming; V, J and clone size are from that table. This sample gives 300,000 to 400,000 clones in total; about 87% of them show up just once. In total, the top ten clones hold under 3% of the sample.

This TCR was sampled from a human donor in a cohort sampled during active COVID-19. The V gene is TRBV12-3 or TRBV12-4 and the J gene is TRBJ1-2, and 9 junction bases match TRBD1. The sequencing input was peripheral blood. The CDR3 protein sequence reads: CASRDREVSGYTF. At the DNA level, the sequence is TGTGCCAGCCGGGACAGGGAGGTTTCTGGCTACACCTTC.